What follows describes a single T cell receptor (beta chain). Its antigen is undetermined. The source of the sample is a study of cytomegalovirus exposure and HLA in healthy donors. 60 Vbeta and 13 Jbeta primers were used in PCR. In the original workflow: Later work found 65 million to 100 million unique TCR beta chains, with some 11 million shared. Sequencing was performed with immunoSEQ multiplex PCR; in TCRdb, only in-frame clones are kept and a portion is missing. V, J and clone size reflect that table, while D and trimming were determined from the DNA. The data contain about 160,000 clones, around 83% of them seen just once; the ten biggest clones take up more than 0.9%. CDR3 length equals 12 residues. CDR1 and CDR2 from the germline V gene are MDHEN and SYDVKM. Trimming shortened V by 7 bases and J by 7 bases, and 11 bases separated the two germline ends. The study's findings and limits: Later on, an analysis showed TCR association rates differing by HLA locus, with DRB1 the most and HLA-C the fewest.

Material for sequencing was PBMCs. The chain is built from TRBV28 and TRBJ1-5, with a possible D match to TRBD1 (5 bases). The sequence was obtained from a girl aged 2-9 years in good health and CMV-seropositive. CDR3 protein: CASKWGDQPQHF. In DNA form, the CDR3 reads TGTGCCAGCAAGTGGGGGGACCAGCCCCAGCATTTT.